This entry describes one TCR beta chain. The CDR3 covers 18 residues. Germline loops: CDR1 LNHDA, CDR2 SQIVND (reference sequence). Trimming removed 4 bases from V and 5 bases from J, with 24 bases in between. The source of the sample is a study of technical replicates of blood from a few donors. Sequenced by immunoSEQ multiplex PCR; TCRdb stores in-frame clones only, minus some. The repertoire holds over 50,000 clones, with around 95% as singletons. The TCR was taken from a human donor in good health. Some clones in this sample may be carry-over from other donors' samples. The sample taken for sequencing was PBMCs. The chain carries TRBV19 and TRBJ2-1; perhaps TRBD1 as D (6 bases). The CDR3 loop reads CASSTFQTGHRINNEQFF. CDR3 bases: TGTGCCAGTAGTACCTTTCAGACGGGACATCGGATCAACAATGAGCAGTTCTTC.